The 30 T cell receptor beta chains given below trace back to one sample, sequenced in a study of CD8+ T cells in alopecia areata. As the sequencing template, cDNA was produced by extracting RNA and reverse transcribing it. Generated by immunoSEQ multiplex PCR, the TCRdb table keeps only in-frame clones and is missing some. The data hold roughly 250,000 clones, with over 45% observed a single time. Treatment meaning: oral pan-JAK inhibitor, 5-10 mg twice daily. Sequences were derived from CD4+ T cells sorted from blood, sampled around week 53, from a patient treated with tofacitinib. The receptors were gathered from a human donor with alopecia areata.

J is TRBJ2-1 and V is TRBV20-1, with D hard to call. The V gene's germline CDR1 is DFQATT and CDR2 SNEGSKA (reference sequence). CDR3 size: 11 residues. Trimming took off 3 bases at V and 9 bases at J, with 9 bases between the two ends. CDR3: CSARGKIEQFF. The CDR3 DNA sequence: TGCAGTGCTAGGGGTAAGATTGAGCAGTTCTTC.

The rearrangement uses TRBV5-8 and TRBJ2-1; 9 positions agree with TRBD1. This CDR3 spans 16 amino acids. Germline loops: CDR1 SGHTS, CDR2 YDEGEE. V lost 2 bases to trimming and J lost 6 bases; unmatched junction nucleotides: 9. For the CDR3, the DNA is TGTGCCAGCAGCTTCTACCGGGACAGGGACCCCAATGAGCAGTTCTTC. Translating it yields CASSFYRDRDPNEQFF.

The gene calls are TRBV13 and TRBJ2-5; TRBD1 aligns across 9 bases. Looked up from germline, CDR1 is PRHDT and CDR2 is FYEKMQ (reference sequence). The CDR3 sequence is 13 residues long. Unmatched junction bases numbered 3, after V lost 5 bases and J lost 5 bases. The CDR3 DNA is TGTGCCAGCAGCCCGACAGGGGGGGAGACCCAGTACTTC. Amino acids: CASSPTGGETQYF.

This clone was counted a few times. This CDR3 is CASSLRGGPETQYF. CDR3 sequence (DNA): TGTGCCAGCAGCTTGCGGGGGGGACCGGAGACCCAGTACTTC. The chain joins TRBV7-9 to TRBJ2-5; TRBD2 agrees at 9 bases. After removal of 3 bases from V and 5 bases from J, the junction contained 4 bases not matched to a gene. CDR1 is SEHNR and CDR2 is FQNEAQ in the germline V gene (reference sequence). CDR3 length: 14 amino acids.

The chain recombines TRBV9 with TRBJ1-6; a weak D match, TRBD1 (5 bases). V lost 0 bases and J 8 bases, leaving 15 bases between the germline ends. The CDR3 is 16 amino acids. Germline values: CDR1 SGDLS, CDR2 YYNGEE. In nucleotides, the CDR3 is TGTGCCAGCAGCGTAGGTCCCTTGGACAATCATTCACCCCTCCACTTT. It encodes CASSVGPLDNHSPLHF.

The CDR3 nucleotides are TGCGCCAGCAGGTCAGCAATATATGGCTACACCTTC. Its translation: CASRSAIYGYTF. V is TRBV10-2 and J is TRBJ1-2; D unclear. This CDR3 has 12 amino acids. Germline V gives CDR1 WSHSY, CDR2 SAAADI. The V end lost 6 bases, the J end lost 5 bases, and 10 bases lay between the germline ends.

The gene calls are TRBV7-2 and TRBJ1-1; D remains unclear. The CDR3 runs 12 residues. Between the trimmed V and J ends, which lost 1 base and 5 bases, there was a span of 5 bases. CDR1 and CDR2 from the germline V gene are SGHTA and FQGNSA. The chain's CDR3 is CASSLVPTEAFF. CDR3 bases: TGTGCCAGCAGCTTAGTCCCTACTGAAGCTTTCTTT. Looking up the rest from reference TRBV7-2 and TRBJ1-1 gives the full variable domain: GAGVSQSPSNKVTEKGKDVELRCDPISGHTALYWYRQSLGQGLEFLIYFQGNSAPDKSGLPSDRFSAERTGGSVSTLTIQRTQQEDSAVYLCASSLVPTEAFFGQGTRLTVV.

The table lists this clone with a few counts. The V and J genes are TRBV11-2 and TRBJ2-4; D call uncertain. The CDR3 is made up of 16 amino acids. Germline V gene lookup returns CDR1 SGHAT and CDR2 FQNNGV. V was clipped by 0 bases and J by 5 bases, with 14 bases between them. CDR3 in DNA: TGTGCCAGCAGCTTAGATCTAAGGGTGCGCGAAAACATTCAGTACTTC. Translation: CASSLDLRVRENIQYF.

The V and J genes are TRBV27 and TRBJ1-5, with D tentatively TRBD1 (5 bases). The CDR3 totals 14 residues. V lost 5 bases and J lost 7, with 15 bases in between. Germline V CDR1 and CDR2: MNHEY, SMNVEV (reference sequence). The CDR3 is CASSPLAGGQPQHF. The CDR3 DNA reads as TGTGCCAGCAGTCCCCTCGCCGGGGGACAGCCCCAGCATTTT.

This clone came up a few times. The chain uses TRBV6-6 and TRBJ1-5, with no clear D. The germline CDR1 and CDR2 sequences are MNHNY and SVGAGI (reference sequence). This CDR3 contains 13 residues. V shed 6 bases and J shed 3 bases, with 9 bases lying between them. CDR3 protein: CASRLSDNQPQHF. DNA of the CDR3: TGTGCCAGCAGACTGTCAGACAATCAGCCCCAGCATTTT.

This clone showed up just once. The rearrangement uses TRBV25-1 and TRBJ1-1; D gene ambiguous. The V and J ends lost 2 bases and 3 bases respectively, with 7 bases between them. Germline CDR1 reads MGHDK; CDR2 reads SYGVNS. The CDR3 spans 13 residues. DNA of the CDR3: TGTGCCAGCAGTGAAGGGTTGTACACTGAAGCTTTCTTT. Residues: CASSEGLYTEAFF.

This chain connects TRBV2 to TRBJ2-6, with D perhaps assigned TRBD1 or TRBD2 (5 bases each). CDR1 and CDR2 from the germline V gene are SNHLY and FYNNEI. V gave up 8 bases and J gave up 2 bases, with 16 bases separating them. CDR3 length: 16 residues. Here the CDR3 DNA reads TGTGCCAGCGGGGGAGAGGGCTTAGCTGGGGCCAACGTCCTGACTTTC. Its translation is CASGGEGLAGANVLTF.

This chain links TRBV9 with TRBJ1-5; no clear D. CDR3 length equals 15 residues. The V gene lost 0 bases and the J gene lost 5 bases, with 12 bases spanning the gap. Germline-derived CDR1 and CDR2 are SGDLS and YYNGEE. The CDR3 protein is CASSVDSGFHQPQHF. CDR3 DNA: TGTGCCAGCAGCGTAGACAGTGGATTCCATCAGCCCCAGCATTTT.

This chain connects TRBV25-1 to TRBJ2-7; D is perhaps TRBD1 (5 bases). The CDR3 loop spans 14 amino acids. Germline V gene lookup returns CDR1 MGHDK and CDR2 SYGVNS. Trimming pared 3 bases from V and 2 bases from J, leaving 11 bases between. As DNA, the CDR3 is TGTGCCAGCAGTGATCCTACAGGAGCCTACGAGCAGTACTTC. Translated: CASSDPTGAYEQYF.

A note on this clone: At one boundary the junction diverges from the germline segment, which might be a read error. The CDR3 region has the DNA TGCAGCGCCAGCGACACGCTCACCAGGGAGCTGTTTTTT. Amino acids: CSASDTLTRELFF. J is TRBJ2-2 and V is TRBV29-1; D is uncertain. Per germline, CDR1 SQVTM and CDR2 ANQGSEA. There are 13 residues in the CDR3.

The J gene is TRBJ1-6, the V gene TRBV7-6; D gene unclear. The ends were cut back, 1 base at V and 2 bases at J, with 6 bases in the middle. The CDR3 runs 15 residues. CDR1 is SGHVS and CDR2 is FNYEAQ in the germline V gene. The DNA for the CDR3 is TGTGCCAGCAGCTTAGGGTCAGCCTATAATTCACCCCTCCACTTT. Translation: CASSLGSAYNSPLHF.

V gene TRBV7-8 combines with J gene TRBJ2-2; D is uncertain. V lost 1 base to trimming and J lost 7 bases, with 16 bases between them. This CDR3 contains 16 residues. Germline assignment: CDR1 SGHVS and CDR2 FQNEAQ. The CDR3 loop reads CASSLVVTTSGGELFF. As DNA, the CDR3 is TGTGCCAGCAGCTTAGTAGTGACGACGAGTGGCGGGGAGCTGTTTTTT.

The chain uses TRBV6-5 and TRBJ2-7; the D gene is possibly TRBD2 (6 bases). V gave up 2 bases and J gave up 2 bases, with 13 bases separating them. CDR1 MNHEY and CDR2 SVGAGI come from the germline V gene. The CDR3 is 15 amino acids. CDR3 amino acids: CASSYGRTVTYEQYF. Written as DNA, the CDR3 is TGTGCCAGCAGTTACGGGAGGACGGTAACCTACGAGCAGTACTTC.

The gene calls are TRBV5-4 and TRBJ2-1; 8 bases are shared with TRBD2. The CDR3 runs 15 residues. V dropped 4 bases and J dropped 1; count of bases not matched to a gene: 4. Looked up from germline, CDR1 is SGHNT and CDR2 is YYREEE (reference sequence). This chain's CDR3 is CASSIGGVSYNEQFF. CDR3 sequence (DNA): TGTGCCAGCAGCATCGGGGGGGTATCCTACAATGAGCAGTTCTTC.

The V call is TRBV4-2, the J call TRBJ2-4, with 10 positions matching TRBD2. J gave up 7 bases and V 0 bases, and 9 bases lay outside the gene matches. Germline CDR1 reads LGHNA; CDR2 reads YNFKEQ. There are 17 residues in the CDR3. DNA for the CDR3: TGTGCCAGCAGCCAAGATCGAGCGGGGGGGTTTGGGAACATTCAGTACTTC. It encodes CASSQDRAGGFGNIQYF.

The table lists this clone with a count of one. The chain employs TRBV29-1 and TRBJ1-2; TRBD1 agrees at 9 bases. The germline CDR1 and CDR2 sequences are SQVTM and ANQGSEA. The CDR3 has 11 amino acids. The DNA for the CDR3 is TGCAGTGGACAGGGGATTAATGGCTACACCTTC. Translation gives CSGQGINGYTF.

This chain links TRBV5-1 with TRBJ2-7; no reliable D call. Germline lookup yields CDR1 SGHRS and CDR2 YFSETQ. There are 12 residues in the CDR3. The ends were cut back, 5 bases at V and 3 bases at J, with 9 bases in the middle. CDR3 in amino acids: CASRDQYYEQYF. The CDR3 nucleotides read TGCGCCAGCAGGGACCAGTACTACGAGCAGTACTTC.

This rearrangement joins TRBV30 to TRBJ1-2; TRBD1 is a possible D gene (6 bases). The CDR3 sequence is 18 residues long. The germline CDR1 and CDR2 sequences are GTSNPN and SVGIG (reference sequence). Trimming pared 4 bases from V and 4 bases from J, leaving 28 bases between. The chain's CDR3 is CAWNVLRTAYRATYGYTF. CDR3 bases: TGTGCCTGGAATGTCCTTCGGACAGCGTATAGGGCTACCTATGGCTACACCTTC.

The gene calls are TRBV4-3 and TRBJ1-1; 7 nucleotides line up with TRBD1. Per germline, CDR1 LGHNA and CDR2 YSLEER. The CDR3 has 18 amino acids. V shed 4 bases, J shed 3 bases, and the junction held 17 bases outside the gene matches. CDR3 sequence reads: CASSPTTGASGWHTEAFF. CDR3 DNA: TGCGCCAGCAGCCCTACTACAGGGGCCTCGGGGTGGCACACTGAAGCTTTCTTT.

The chain combines TRBV7-6 with TRBJ2-2, with 13 bases lining up with TRBD2. Germline V lookup: CDR1 SGHVS, CDR2 FNYEAQ. V was clipped by 5 bases and J by 4 bases; unmatched bases: 4. The CDR3 runs to 16 residues. The CDR3 DNA is TGTGCCAGCAGCGCGACTAGCGGGGGGACCACCGGGGAGCTGTTTTTT. This sequence encodes CASSATSGGTTGELFF.

The chain employs TRBV18 and TRBJ2-7; 7 nucleotides match TRBD1. This CDR3 is built from 14 residues. Germline CDR1 is KGHSH and CDR2 is LQKENI. The V and J ends lost 3 bases and 2 bases, in that order; junction bases with no gene match: 4. CDR3 protein: CASSPMTGPYEQYF. In nucleotides, the CDR3 is TGTGCCAGCTCACCGATGACAGGGCCCTACGAGCAGTACTTC.

The J gene is TRBJ2-3, the V gene TRBV6-5; 9 positions agree with TRBD1. J was trimmed by 2 bases and V by 5 bases; bases with no gene match: 5. CDR3 length: 15 amino acids. CDR1 and CDR2 (germline): MNHEY, SVGAGI. The CDR3 region is CASSRTGVLTDTQYF. CDR3 DNA sequence: TGTGCCAGCAGTCGGACAGGGGTCCTCACAGATACGCAGTATTTT.

The genes are TRBV30 and TRBJ1-2, with a weak D call TRBD1 (6 bases). The germline V gene encodes CDR1 GTSNPN and CDR2 SVGIG (reference sequence). The V end lost 1 base, the J end lost 2 bases, and 11 bases lay between the germline ends. The CDR3 has 14 residues. The CDR3 loop is CAWSAGVPNYGYTF. DNA for the CDR3: TGTGCCTGGAGTGCAGGGGTACCAAACTATGGCTACACCTTC.

Only a few counts were recorded for this clone. This chain joins TRBV29-1 and TRBJ2-7; D possibly corresponds to TRBD1 (5 bases). This CDR3 is built from 12 residues. Deletions cut 4 bases from V and 2 bases from J, with 9 bases between. Per the germline V gene, CDR1 is SQVTM and CDR2 is ANQGSEA. The CDR3 DNA reads as TGCAGCGTTGGGGGCATCACCTACGAGCAGTACTTC. As protein: CSVGGITYEQYF.

The V gene is TRBV29-1, the J gene TRBJ1-1; no reliable D call. The CDR3 totals 13 residues. From germline, CDR1 is SQVTM and CDR2 ANQGSEA. V gave up 5 bases and J gave up 3 bases, with 13 bases separating them. CDR3 sequence: CSVPGLRDTEAFF. DNA for the CDR3: TGCAGCGTTCCGGGCCTTCGTGACACTGAAGCTTTCTTT.